This T cell receptor (beta chain) was recorded in a study of blood T cell repertoires in COVID-19. Method: immunoSEQ multiplex PCR; TCRdb's copy keeps in-frame clones and lacks some. The repertoire holds roughly 100,000 clones, around nine tenths seen once, with around 2% in the top ten. CDR1 LGHDT and CDR2 YNNKEL come from the germline V gene (reference sequence). Trimming cost V 6 bases and J 4 bases, with 10 bases left between them. CDR3 size: 12 residues. The specimen sequenced was peripheral blood. The rearrangement joins TRBV3-1 (or the pseudogene TRBV3-2) to TRBJ2-7; D remains unclear. This receptor was identified in a man aged 50 to 60 with active COVID-19. The CDR3 here is CASSKAVYEQYF. CDR3 nucleotide sequence: TGTGCCAGCAGTAAGGCGGTTTACGAGCAGTACTTC.